This T cell receptor (beta chain) was captured in a study of CD4 T cells in relation to SARS-CoV-2 and coronaviruses (dated by TCRdb to the early 2020s). Background on the whole study: In the ViraFEST assay, PBMCs were cultured with antigen for approximately 9 days, after which TCR beta CDR3s were sequenced to identify clonal expansions specific to the antigen. Across all 12 patients in the convalescent cohort, the median age was roughly 38 years, with a range of roughly 20 to 75 years. The approximately 12 convalescent patients included 8 males and 4 females; two subjects were Hispanic. Using patient-derived lymphoblastoid cell lines, the shared crossreactive spike epitopes were mapped to their HLA restriction. At the level of individual TCR clonotypes, the study measured memory CD4+ T cell crossreactivity between SARS-CoV-2 spike protein and common cold coronavirus spike proteins. The Adaptive Biotechnologies TCR-sequencing kit was used to sequence samples from three pre-COVID donors and the naive versus memory experiments, while other data came from Illumina-based sequencing. A different TCR-beta assay, based on Illumina, was used to sequence expansion assays from other donors in the study. Summary of the overall study and its limitations: Crossreactive clones showed significantly weaker SARS-CoV-2-driven expansion than monoreactive clones, consistent with antigenic imprinting. Crossreactivity analysis centred on spike protein, so crossreactivity against other viral proteins was not assessed. Naive versus memory sequencing indicated the assay detects memory recall responses rather than primary responses primed during culture. Roughly 64% of donors had memory CD4+ clonotypes that crossrecognized SARS-CoV-2 and at least one common cold coronavirus spike. No donor contributed both pre-pandemic and post-infection samples, which limited tracing the source of pre-existing responses. The study was constrained by small numbers of patients and of tested TCRs.

CEF-cultured naive and memory CD4+ T cell DNA received survey-level immunoSEQ TCR-beta sequencing. The study's own analysis went as follows. During preprocessing, nonproductive sequences were removed, as were CDR3s that did not start with C, did not end with F or W, or were shorter than 7 amino acids. Antigen-specific clonotypes were called with the MANAFEST web app on the basis of expansion relative to the reference and to other culture wells. To be counted as positive, a clone had to show significant expansion compared with the reference culture, at an FDR below 0.05, in 2 of 3 replicate wells. Positive clones also required significant expansion versus all other tandem wells and an odds ratio above 5. Cultured and uncultured naive and memory CD4+ repertoires were searched for previously identified spike- and CEF-reactive CDR3s. After three terminal residues were trimmed from each end, CDR3 homology was quantified as pairwise Levenshtein distance using the stringdist R package. The table was pulled from immuneACCESS by TCRdb, which kept in-frame rearrangements only. Such tables lose some clones; where checked, under half of the loss comes from unresolved V genes, and the rest has no known cause. V and J calls and clone size are as listed in that table; D and trimming were resolved from the DNA. This sample is represented by about 39,000 clones; roughly four fifths of them were singletons. The ten top clones hold 6.6% of the sample.

Deletion took 0 bases off V and 5 bases off J, with a span of 9 bases between the germline ends. The CDR3 numbers 14 residues from cysteine through phenylalanine. Of the read, only the CDR3 DNA is kept; its 42 bases are in frame from base 1. CDR1 is given as WSHSY and CDR2 as SAAADI, both from the germline V gene. In regard to this clone: No antigen is known for it. The input lacks base qualities; no much larger clone sits a single base away.

Naive and memory CD4+ T cells were separated from cryopreserved PBMCs by first enriching for CD4 and then performing EasySep naive CD4+ T cell enrichment. Sorted naive or memory CD4+ T cells (about 97,000) were grown at a 1:1 ratio with T cell-depleted PBMCs and CEF peptides for nine to eleven days. Triplicate replicate wells were generally used for each peptide culture condition. Ficoll-Paque PLUS gradient centrifugation was used to isolate PBMCs from either whole blood or leukapheresis product. PBMCs were either cryopreserved at -140 degrees C or used fresh in the expansion assay. The QIAamp Micro DNA Kit was used to extract genomic DNA from the CD4+ T cells.

The sequence joins TRBV10-2 to TRBJ2-3; the D segment cannot be called with confidence. The specimen sequenced was naive CD4+ T cells from PBMCs, cultured in vitro. Per the publication, the cell subset or site label means: naive CD4+ T cells isolated by negative enrichment. The receptor was isolated from an adult with COVID-19. The bases read TGCGCCAGCAGTGAGTCGACCGGTAGAGATACGCAGTATTTT. It encodes CASSESTGRDTQYF.